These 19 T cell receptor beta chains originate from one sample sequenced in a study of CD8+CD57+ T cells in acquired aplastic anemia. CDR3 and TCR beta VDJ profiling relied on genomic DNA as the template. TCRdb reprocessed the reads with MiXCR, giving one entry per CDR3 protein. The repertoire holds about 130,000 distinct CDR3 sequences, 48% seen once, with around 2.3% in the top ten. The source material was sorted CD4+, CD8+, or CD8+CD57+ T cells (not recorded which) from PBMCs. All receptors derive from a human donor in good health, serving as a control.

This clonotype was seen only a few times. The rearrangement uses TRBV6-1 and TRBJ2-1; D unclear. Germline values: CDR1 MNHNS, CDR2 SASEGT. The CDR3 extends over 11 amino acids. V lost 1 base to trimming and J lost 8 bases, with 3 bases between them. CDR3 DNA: TGTGCCAGCAGTGAAGGGTATGAGCAGTTCTTC. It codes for CASSEGYEQFF.

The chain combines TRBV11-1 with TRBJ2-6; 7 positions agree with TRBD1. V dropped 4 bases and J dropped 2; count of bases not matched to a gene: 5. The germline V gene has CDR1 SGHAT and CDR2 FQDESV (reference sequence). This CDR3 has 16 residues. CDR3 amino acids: CASSSGQFPGANVLTF. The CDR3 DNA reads TGTGCCAGCAGCTCGGGACAGTTCCCTGGGGCCAACGTCCTGACTTTC.

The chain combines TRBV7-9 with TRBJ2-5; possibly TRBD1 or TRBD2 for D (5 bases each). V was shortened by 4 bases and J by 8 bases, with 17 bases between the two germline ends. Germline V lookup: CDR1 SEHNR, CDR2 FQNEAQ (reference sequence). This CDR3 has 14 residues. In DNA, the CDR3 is TGTGCCAGCAGCTCAACGGGACCCAAGAGAACCCAGTACTTC. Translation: CASSSTGPKRTQYF.

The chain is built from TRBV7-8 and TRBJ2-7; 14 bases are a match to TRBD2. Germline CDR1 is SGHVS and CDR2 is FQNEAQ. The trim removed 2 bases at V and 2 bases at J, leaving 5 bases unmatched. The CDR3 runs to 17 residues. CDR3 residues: CASSLPEGLAGAYEQYF. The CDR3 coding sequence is TGTGCCAGCAGCTTACCCGAGGGACTAGCGGGGGCCTACGAGCAGTACTTC.

CDR3 sequence reads: CSALLAGGPSIEQYF. The CDR3 region has the DNA TGCAGTGCTCTACTAGCGGGGGGGCCCAGTATCGAGCAGTACTTC. The genes are TRBV20-1 and TRBJ2-7; 13 bases map to TRBD2. The CDR3 covers 15 residues. Unmatched junction bases numbered 10, after V lost 5 bases and J lost 6 bases. Germline CDR1 DFQATT, CDR2 SNEGSKA (reference sequence).

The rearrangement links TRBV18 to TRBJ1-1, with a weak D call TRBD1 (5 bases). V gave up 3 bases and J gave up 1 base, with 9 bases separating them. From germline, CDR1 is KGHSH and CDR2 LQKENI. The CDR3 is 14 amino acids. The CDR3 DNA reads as TGTGCCAGCTCACCTAGTACAGGGAACACTGAAGCTTTCTTT. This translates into CASSPSTGNTEAFF.

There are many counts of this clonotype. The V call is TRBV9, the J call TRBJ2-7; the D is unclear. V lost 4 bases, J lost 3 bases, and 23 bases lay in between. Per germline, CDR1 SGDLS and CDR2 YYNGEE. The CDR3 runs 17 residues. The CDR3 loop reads CASSPRSHLPSLYEQYF. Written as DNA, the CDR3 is TGTGCCAGCAGCCCCCGATCCCACCTCCCTTCACTCTACGAGCAGTACTTC.

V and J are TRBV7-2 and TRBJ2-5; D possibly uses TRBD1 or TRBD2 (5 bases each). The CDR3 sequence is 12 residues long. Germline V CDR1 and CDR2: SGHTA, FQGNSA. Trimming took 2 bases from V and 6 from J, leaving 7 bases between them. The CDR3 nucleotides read TGTGCCAGCAGCTTATTGGGACAGACCCAGTACTTC. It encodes CASSLLGQTQYF.

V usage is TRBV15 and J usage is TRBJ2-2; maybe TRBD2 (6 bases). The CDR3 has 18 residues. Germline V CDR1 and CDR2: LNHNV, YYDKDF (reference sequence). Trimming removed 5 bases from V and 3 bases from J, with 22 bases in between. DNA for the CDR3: TGTGCCACCAGCCCTGATCGAGGGCGGCGGGGCTACACCGGGGAGCTGTTTTTT. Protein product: CATSPDRGRRGYTGELFF.

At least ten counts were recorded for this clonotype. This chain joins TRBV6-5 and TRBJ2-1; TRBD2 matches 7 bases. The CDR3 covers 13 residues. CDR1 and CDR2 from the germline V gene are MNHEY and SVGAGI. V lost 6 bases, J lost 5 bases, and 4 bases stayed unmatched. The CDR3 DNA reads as TGTGCCAGCAGGGGAGCGGGGCACAATGAGCAGTTCTTC. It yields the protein CASRGAGHNEQFF.

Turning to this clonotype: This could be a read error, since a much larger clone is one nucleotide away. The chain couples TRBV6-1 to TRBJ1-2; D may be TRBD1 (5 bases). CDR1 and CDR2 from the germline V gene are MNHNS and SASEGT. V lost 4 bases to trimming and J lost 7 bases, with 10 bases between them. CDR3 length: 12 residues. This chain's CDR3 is CASSGMGGGYTF. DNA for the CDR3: TGTGCCAGCAGTGGAATGGGGGGTGGCTACACCTTC.

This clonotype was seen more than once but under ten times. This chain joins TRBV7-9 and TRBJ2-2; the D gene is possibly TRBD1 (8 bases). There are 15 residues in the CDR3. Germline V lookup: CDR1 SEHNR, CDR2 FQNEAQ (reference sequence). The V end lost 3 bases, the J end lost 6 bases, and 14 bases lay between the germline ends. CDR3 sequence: CASSFGQGGAGELFF. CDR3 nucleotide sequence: TGTGCCAGCAGCTTTGGACAGGGAGGGGCCGGGGAGCTGTTTTTT.

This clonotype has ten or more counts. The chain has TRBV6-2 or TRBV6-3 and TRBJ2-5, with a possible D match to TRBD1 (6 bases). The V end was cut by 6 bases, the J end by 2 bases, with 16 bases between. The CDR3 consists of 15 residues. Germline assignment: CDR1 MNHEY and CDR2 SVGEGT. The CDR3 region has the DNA TGTGCCAGCAGCCACCTTACCGGGACACAAGAGACCCAGTACTTC. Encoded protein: CASSHLTGTQETQYF.

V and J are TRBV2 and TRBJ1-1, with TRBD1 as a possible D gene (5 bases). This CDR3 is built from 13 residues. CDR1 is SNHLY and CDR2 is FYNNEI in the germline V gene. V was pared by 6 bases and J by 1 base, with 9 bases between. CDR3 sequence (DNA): TGTGCCAGCAGGACAGAGAAGAACACTGAAGCTTTCTTT. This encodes CASRTEKNTEAFF.

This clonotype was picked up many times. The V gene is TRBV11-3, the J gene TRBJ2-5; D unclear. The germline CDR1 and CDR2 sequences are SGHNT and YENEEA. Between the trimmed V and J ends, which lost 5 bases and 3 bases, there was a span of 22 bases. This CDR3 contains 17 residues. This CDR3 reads CASSPGLRRTPKETQYF. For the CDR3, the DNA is TGTGCCAGCAGCCCCGGTCTTCGGCGGACCCCAAAAGAGACCCAGTACTTC.

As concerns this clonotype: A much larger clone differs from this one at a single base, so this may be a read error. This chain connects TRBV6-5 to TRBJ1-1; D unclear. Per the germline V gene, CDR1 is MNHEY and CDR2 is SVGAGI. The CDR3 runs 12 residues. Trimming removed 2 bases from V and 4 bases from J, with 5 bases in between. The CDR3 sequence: CASSYPLTEAFF. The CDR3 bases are TGTGCCAGCAGTTACCCACTCACTGAAGCTTTCTTT.

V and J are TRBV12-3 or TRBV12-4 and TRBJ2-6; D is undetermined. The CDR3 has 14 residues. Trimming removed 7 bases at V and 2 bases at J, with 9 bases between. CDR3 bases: TGTGCCAGCACCTCATGGACTGGGGCCAACGTCCTGACTTTC. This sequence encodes CASTSWTGANVLTF.

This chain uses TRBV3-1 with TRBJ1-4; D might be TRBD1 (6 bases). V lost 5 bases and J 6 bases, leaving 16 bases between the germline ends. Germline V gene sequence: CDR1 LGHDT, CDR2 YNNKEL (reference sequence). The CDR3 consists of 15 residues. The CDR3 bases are TGTGCCAGCAGCTCTACAGGGAGCGGATATGAAAAACTGTTTTTT. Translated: CASSSTGSGYEKLFF.

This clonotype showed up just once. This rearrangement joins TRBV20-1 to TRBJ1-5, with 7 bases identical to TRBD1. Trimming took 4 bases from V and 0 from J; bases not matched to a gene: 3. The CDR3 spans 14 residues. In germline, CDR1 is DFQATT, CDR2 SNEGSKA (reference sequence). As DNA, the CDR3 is TGCAGTGCTACGACAGGGTATAGCAATCAGCCCCAGCATTTT. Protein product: CSATTGYSNQPQHF.